This is a list of T cell receptor beta chains from one sample in a study of cytomegalovirus exposure and HLA in healthy donors. Some clones are missing from TCRdb's copy, which holds only in-frame ones; the method was immunoSEQ multiplex PCR. The sample yields approximately 160,000 clones, less than 65% seen once. The specimen sequenced was PBMCs. These receptors were collected from a woman aged 25 to 39 in good health and CMV-seropositive. CDR3s include the opening cysteine and the closing phenylalanine or tryptophan. Fields, in order: CDR3 DNA, CDR3 protein, J gene, V gene, CDR3 length, D gene, clone size. D genes are given only for firm matches. The size field is filled for only some rows; it gives once, few, many or a size class.

TGTGCCAGCTGGAGGAAGTCTCTCTCTGGAAACACCATATATTTT	CASWRKSLSGNTIYF	TRBJ1-3	TRBV13	15	.	.
TGTGCCAGCAGCTTGCCCCAGGGCCCCTCCTACGAGCAGTACTTC	CASSLPQGPSYEQYF	TRBJ2-7	TRBV5-4	15	.	.
TGCGCCAGCAGCTCGAACCCCGGGACAAGCTATGGCTACACCTTC	CASSSNPGTSYGYTF	TRBJ1-2	TRBV5-1	15	.	.
TGTGCCAGCAGTGGGCTTATCCCCACAGATACGCAGTATTTT	CASSGLIPTDTQYF	TRBJ2-3	TRBV6-1	14	.	once
TGTGCCAGCAGCCAAGAGGAGCGGGTTAGCACAGATACGCAGTATTTT	CASSQEERVSTDTQYF	TRBJ2-3	TRBV4-2	16	.	few
TGTGCCAGTAGTATAACCGGGGGTAGCACAGATACGCAGTATTTT	CASSITGGSTDTQYF	TRBJ2-3	TRBV19	15	.	.
TGTGCCAGTACCACGACCTGGGAGGGATTCTCTGGAAACACCATATATTTT	CASTTTWEGFSGNTIYF	TRBJ1-3	TRBV19	17	.	.
TGTGCCAGCAGCTTATTCTCGGTTGGAACGGACTACACCGGGGAGCTGTTTTTT	CASSLFSVGTDYTGELFF	TRBJ2-2	TRBV11-2	18	.	.
TGTGCCAGCAGCTCTACTAGCGGCTCCTACGAGCAGTACTTC	CASSSTSGSYEQYF	TRBJ2-7	TRBV7-2	14	TRBD2	.
TGCGCCAGCAGCTTTTTTAGCGGGAACGATGGTACGCAGTATTTT	CASSFFSGNDGTQYF	TRBJ2-3	TRBV5-1	15	TRBD2	once
TGTGCCAGTAGTATGGGACTTTACGAGCAGTACTTC	CASSMGLYEQYF	TRBJ2-7	TRBV19	12	.	.
TGTGCCAGCAGTTCGCATACGGGGAGCCTCCAAGAGACCCAGTACTTC	CASSSHTGSLQETQYF	TRBJ2-5	TRBV2	16	.	.
TGTGCCAGCAGCTCATATAGCGGGACCGGGGAGCTGTTTTTT	CASSSYSGTGELFF	TRBJ2-2	TRBV5-4	14	TRBD2	.
TGTGCCAGCAGCTTAGTTGGCAGGGGGCCCCATCAGCCCCAGCATTTT	CASSLVGRGPHQPQHF	TRBJ1-5	TRBV11-2	16	TRBD1	.
TGTGCCAGCAGCTTAGGCACGTCGGGACTTAACTATGGCTACACCTTC	CASSLGTSGLNYGYTF	TRBJ1-2	TRBV7-2	16	.	.